This T cell receptor (beta chain) was sequenced in a study of early stage breast cancer tumors. Study in general: About 8 ER+/PR+/HER2- tumors were invasive ductal; a few were invasive lobular.

Repertoires were generated with immunoSEQ multiplex PCR, while TCRdb's copy carries only in-frame clones and drops some. The data show 9,000 to 13,000 clones, under 85% seen once. V shed 8 bases and J shed 5 bases, with 10 bases lying between them. Germline CDR1 and CDR2: MNHEY and SMNVEV (reference sequence). The CDR3 spans 12 residues. This clone was seen only a few times. Sequencing was carried out using breast tumor tissue. V and J are TRBV27 and TRBJ1-5, with D possibly matching TRBD1 (6 bases). The clonotype was recovered from a person aged 65 to 79 with breast cancer. The CDR3 region has the DNA TGTGCCAGCGTAGAGGGGGATCAGCCCCAGCATTTT. Amino acid sequence: CASVEGDQPQHF.